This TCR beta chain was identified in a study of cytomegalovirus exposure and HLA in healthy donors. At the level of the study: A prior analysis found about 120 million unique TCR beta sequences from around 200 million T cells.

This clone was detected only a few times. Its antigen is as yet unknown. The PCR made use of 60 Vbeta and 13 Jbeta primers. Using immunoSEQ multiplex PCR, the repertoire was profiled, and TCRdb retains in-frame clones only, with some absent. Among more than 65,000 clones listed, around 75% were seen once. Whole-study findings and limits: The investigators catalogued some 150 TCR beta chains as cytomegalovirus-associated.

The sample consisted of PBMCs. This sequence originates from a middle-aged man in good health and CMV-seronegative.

CDR3 sequence reads: CASSIDTDTQYF. Written as DNA, the CDR3 is TGTGCCAGCAGCATCGACACGGATACGCAGTATTTT. The chain has TRBV7-9 and TRBJ2-3; no clear D gene. CDR3 length equals 12 residues. V gave up 5 bases and J gave up 6 bases, with 9 bases separating them. From germline, CDR1 is SEHNR and CDR2 FQNEAQ (reference sequence). The variable domain in full, with the rest retrieved from reference TRBV7-9 and TRBJ2-3, is DTGVSQNPRHKITKRGQNVTFRCDPISEHNRLYWYRQTLGQGPEFLTYFQNEAQLEKSRLLSDRFSAERPKGSFSTLEIQRTEQGDSAMYLCASSIDTDTQYFGPGTRLTVL.